These 28 T cell receptor beta chains originate from one sample sequenced in a study of tumor-infiltrating lymphocytes in oesophageal squamous cell carcinoma. TCRdb called the PCR reads again in MiXCR, with one record for every CDR3 protein. The repertoire holds around 20,000 distinct CDR3 sequences, roughly 42% seen once, with under 30% in the top ten. What was sequenced was esophageal tumor tissue. The origin of the receptors is a male donor with esophageal squamous cell carcinoma.

About this clonotype itself: At one end the junction does not follow the germline gene, possibly because of a read error. V usage is TRBV5-4 and J usage is TRBJ2-5, with 9 bases aligning to TRBD1. The CDR3 is 15 amino acids. From germline, CDR1 is SGHNT and CDR2 YYREEE (reference sequence). The CDR3: CASSFYRGHQETQYF. The DNA for the CDR3 is TGCGCCAGCAGCTTTTACAGGGGGCATCAAGAGACCCAGTACTTC.

V and J are TRBV7-2 and TRBJ2-1, with a tentative D call TRBD2 (6 bases). Per germline, CDR1 SGHTA and CDR2 FQGNSA. This CDR3 has 15 residues. V was pared by 1 base and J by 0 bases, with 7 bases between. In DNA form, the CDR3 reads TGTGCCAGCAGCTTAGAGACTAGCTCCTACAATGAGCAGTTCTTC. Residues: CASSLETSSYNEQFF.

J is TRBJ2-7 and V is TRBV7-4, with 11 bases fitting TRBD2. The J call may not be correct, given that the DNA end is closer to TRBJ2-1. This CDR3 region has 15 residues. Germline assignment: CDR1 SGHVT and CDR2 SQSDAQ. CDR3 nucleotide sequence: TGTGCCAGCAGCTCCACTAGCGGGAGCTCCTACGAGCAGTTCTTC. Amino acids: CASSSTSGSSYEQFF.

This chain uses TRBV28 with TRBJ1-2; D remains ambiguous. The CDR3 contains 14 residues. Trimming removed 1 base at V and 8 bases at J, with 14 bases between. Germline lookup yields CDR1 MDHEN and CDR2 SYDVKM. CDR3 region: CASSLLIASPGYTF. In DNA, the CDR3 is TGTGCCAGCAGTTTATTAATAGCCTCTCCCGGCTACACCTTC.

V gene TRBV7-3 combines with J gene TRBJ2-5; the match to TRBD2 covers 12 bases. Germline V gives CDR1 SGHTA, CDR2 FQGTGA. J gave up 5 bases and V 5 bases, and 6 bases lay outside the gene matches. There are 15 residues in the CDR3. The CDR3 region has the DNA TGTGCCAGCAGCCCTAGCGGGAGGGCCGGGGAGACCCAGTACTTC. Translated, it gives CASSPSGRAGETQYF. The complete variable domain, with remaining parts taken from reference TRBV7-3 and TRBJ2-5, reads GAGVSQTPSNKVTEKGKYVELRCDPISGHTALYWYRQSLGQGPEFLIYFQGTGAADDSGLPNDRFFAVRPEGSVSTLKIQRTERGDSAVYLCASSPSGRAGETQYFGPGTRLLVL.

This clonotype was recorded at least ten times. This rearrangement joins TRBV6-1 to TRBJ1-5, with D tentatively TRBD1 (6 bases). This CDR3 is 12 amino acids long. V lost 6 bases, J lost 5 bases, and 8 bases lay in between. CDR1 is MNHNS and CDR2 is SASEGT in the germline V gene. The CDR3 DNA sequence: TGTGCCAGCAGGTCAGGGGATCAGCCCCAGCATTTT. Translation: CASRSGDQPQHF.

This clonotype was detected ten times or more. For the CDR3, the DNA is TGTGCCAGCAGGGGCCGTGGGAGCAATCAGCCCCAGCATTTT. Its protein product is CASRGRGSNQPQHF. This sequence joins TRBV6-1 and TRBJ1-5; no clear D gene. Between the trimmed V and J ends, which lost 6 bases and 1 base, there was a span of 10 bases. The CDR3 contains 14 residues. Germline assignment: CDR1 MNHNS and CDR2 SASEGT.

In its sample, this clonotype was seen many times. J is TRBJ2-6 and V is TRBV19, with TRBD1 as a possible D gene (6 bases). V lost 9 bases to trimming and J lost 2 bases, with 11 bases between them. The CDR3 extends over 14 amino acids. CDR1 LNHDA and CDR2 SQIVND come from the germline V gene (reference sequence). CDR3 loop: CASHQGTGANVLTF. For the CDR3, the DNA is TGTGCCAGCCATCAGGGGACTGGGGCCAACGTCCTGACTTTC. The complete variable domain, with remaining parts taken from reference TRBV19 and TRBJ2-6, reads DGGITQSPKYLFRKEGQNVTLSCEQNLNHDAMYWYRQDPGQGLRLIYYSQIVNDFQKGDIAEGYSVSREKKESFPLTVTSAQKNPTAFYLCASHQGTGANVLTFGAGSRLTVL.

This chain connects TRBV7-9 to TRBJ2-1; 9 nucleotides line up with TRBD2. The CDR3 totals 16 residues. The V gene end was trimmed by 2 bases and the J gene end by 6 bases; junction bases not matched to a gene: 8. Germline assignment: CDR1 SEHNR and CDR2 FQNEAQ (reference sequence). The CDR3 nucleotides read TGTGCCAGCAGCTTATTTTCGCTAGCGGGAATCAATGAGCAGTTCTTC. Its translation is CASSLFSLAGINEQFF.

This clonotype has at least ten counts. Since a much larger clone is just one base distant, this may be a read error. The V and J genes are TRBV7-9 and TRBJ2-4, with TRBD2 identical over 12 bases. The trim removed 7 bases at V and 13 bases at J, leaving 23 bases unmatched. The CDR3 consists of 18 residues. Germline CDR1 reads SEHNR; CDR2 reads FQNEAQ (reference sequence). The CDR3 sequence: CASTEPPGTSGPYNEQYF. CDR3 bases: TGTGCCAGCACCGAGCCGCCCGGGACTAGCGGGCCGTACAATGAGCAGTACTTC.

This clonotype is medium-sized. The CDR3 nucleotides are TGTGCCAGCAGTCCCCTAATTGAGGTCTACGAGACCCAGTACTTC. It specifies CASSPLIEVYETQYF. The chain links TRBV28 to TRBJ2-5; D gene ambiguous. This CDR3 is 15 amino acids long. Germline lookup yields CDR1 MDHEN and CDR2 SYDVKM. Trimming stripped 5 bases from V and 5 bases from J, with 18 bases between.

V and J are TRBV7-2 and TRBJ2-1; TRBD2 matches at 9 bases. The CDR3 runs 19 residues. From germline, CDR1 is SGHTA and CDR2 FQGNSA. V was clipped by 5 bases and J by 8 bases; unmatched bases: 22. The CDR3 DNA reads TGTGCCAGCAGCAACCCCCACGGCCTAGCGGGACGGAGAGGGGATGAGCAGTTCTTC. Its protein product is CASSNPHGLAGRRGDEQFF. Complete variable domain (other parts from reference TRBV7-2 and TRBJ2-1): GAGVSQSPSNKVTEKGKDVELRCDPISGHTALYWYRQSLGQGLEFLIYFQGNSAPDKSGLPSDRFSAERTGGSVSTLTIQRTQQEDSAVYLCASSNPHGLAGRRGDEQFFGPGTRLTVL.

This clonotype has more than one count but fewer than ten. The chain couples TRBV7-2 to TRBJ2-1; D is uncertain. The J call may be wrong; the DNA end is better matched by TRBJ1-2. The CDR3 is 13 residues long. Germline assignment: CDR1 SGHTA and CDR2 FQGNSA. The CDR3 DNA follows: TGTGCCAGCAGCTTAGCTGGACCATATGGCTACACCTTC. It translates to CASSLAGPYGYTF.

This clonotype has just a few counts. This rearrangement joins TRBV7-2 to TRBJ2-7; D gene uncertain. The CDR3 contains 14 residues. Germline V gives CDR1 SGHTA, CDR2 FQGNSA. V was cut by 0 bases and J by 9 bases, with 15 bases left in between. In DNA, the CDR3 is TGTGCCAGCAGCTTAGCGCCGGCGGTGGACGTGCAGTACTTC. Amino acids: CASSLAPAVDVQYF.

The chain carries TRBV11-2 and TRBJ2-3; a weak D match, TRBD1 (6 bases). The ends were cut back, 5 bases at V and 7 bases at J, with 10 bases in the middle. This CDR3 region has 12 residues. The germline V gene has CDR1 SGHAT and CDR2 FQNNGV. The CDR3 DNA is TGTGCCAGCAGCCTGGACAGCTATACGCAGTATTTT. Its protein is CASSLDSYTQYF.

This chain joins TRBV28 and TRBJ2-3; D is possibly TRBD1 (6 bases). The end of the DNA fits TRBJ1-1 better, so the J call may be wrong. Germline-derived CDR1 and CDR2 are MDHEN and SYDVKM. The CDR3 is made up of 11 amino acids. The CDR3 coding sequence is TGTGCCACCAGGGGACGCCCTGAAGCTTTCTTT. It yields the protein CATRGRPEAFF.

This clonotype has a count of ten or more. The rearrangement links TRBV10-3 to TRBJ2-3, with TRBD2 matching 13 bases. V shed 9 bases, J shed 1 base, and the junction held 1 base outside the gene matches. This CDR3 is 14 amino acids long. CDR1 is ENHRY, CDR2 SYGVKD, per germline. The chain's CDR3 is CAMGTSGGTDTQYF. The CDR3 DNA follows: TGTGCCATGGGGACTAGCGGGGGCACAGATACGCAGTATTTT.

This clonotype was detected ten times or more. The V and J genes are TRBV28 and TRBJ2-5, with 13 bases lining up with TRBD2. The V and J ends lost 6 bases and 1 base, in that order; junction bases with no gene match: 5. This CDR3 is built from 16 residues. Germline V CDR1 and CDR2: MDHEN, SYDVKM. CDR3: CASSRTSGRAQETQYF. The CDR3 bases are TGTGCCAGCAGCCGAACTAGCGGGAGGGCCCAAGAGACCCAGTACTTC.

This chain joins TRBV7-8 and TRBJ2-5; 7 bases are shared with TRBD1. The J call may be in error: the DNA end matches TRBJ2-7 better. CDR1 is SGHVS and CDR2 is FQNEAQ in the germline V gene. The CDR3 sequence is 14 residues long. The CDR3 coding sequence is TGTGCCAGCAGCTCCTACAGGGGTGGGTACGAGCAGTACTTC. This sequence encodes CASSSYRGGYEQYF.

This clonotype was picked up many times. The V gene is TRBV6-1, the J gene TRBJ2-1, with 13 bases identical to TRBD2. CDR1 and CDR2 from the germline V gene are MNHNS and SASEGT. V lost 5 bases to trimming and J lost 4 bases; unmatched junction nucleotides: 2. This CDR3 contains 15 residues. The CDR3 spells CASSKTSGGYNEQFF. CDR3 DNA: TGTGCCAGCAGTAAGACTAGCGGGGGGTACAATGAGCAGTTCTTC.

This clonotype was recorded many times. J is TRBJ1-3 and V is TRBV6-1, with TRBD1 identical over 9 bases. Trimming removed 4 bases from V and 2 bases from J; junction bases left unmatched: 3. CDR1 MNHNS and CDR2 SASEGT come from the germline V gene. This CDR3 spans 15 amino acids. CDR3 DNA: TGTGCCAGCAGTGGGAGGACAGGGGCTGGAAACACCATATATTTT. Translation gives CASSGRTGAGNTIYF.

In this sample, this clonotype turned up many times. J is TRBJ1-2 and V is TRBV6-6; D is uncertain. Trimming cost V 2 bases and J 6 bases, with 10 bases left between them. The CDR3 length is 13 residues. Germline CDR1 is MNHNY and CDR2 is SVGAGI (reference sequence). The CDR3 protein is CASSYDGRHGYTF. The DNA of the CDR3 is TGTGCCAGCAGTTACGACGGGAGACATGGCTACACCTTC.

This clonotype was recorded at least ten times. CDR3 protein: CASSYSLERNEQFF. The CDR3 DNA follows: TGTGCCAGCAGTTACTCGCTCGAACGGAATGAGCAGTTCTTC. V is TRBV6-2 or TRBV6-3 and J is TRBJ2-1, with D unresolved. The CDR3 is made up of 14 amino acids. CDR1 and CDR2 (germline): MNHEY, SVGEGT. Trimming shortened V by 0 bases and J by 7 bases, and 10 bases separated the two germline ends.

This clonotype was counted many times. This may stem from a read error, because a much larger clone lies one nucleotide away. V usage is TRBV7-2 and J usage is TRBJ2-5, with D perhaps TRBD1 (6 bases). The J call may be wrong; the DNA end is better matched by TRBJ2-4. The CDR3 runs to 12 residues. Germline V CDR1 and CDR2: SGHTA, FQGNSA. Here the CDR3 DNA reads TGTGCCAGCAGCTCACAGGGTTTCATTCAGTACTTC. Translation gives CASSSQGFIQYF.

The V call is TRBV10-2, the J call TRBJ1-4, with a possible D match to TRBD2 (5 bases). Near its end, the DNA agrees better with TRBJ2-3, so the J call may be wrong. The CDR3 has 15 residues. The germline V gene has CDR1 WSHSY and CDR2 SAAADI. CDR3 protein: CASSESGSRTDTQYF. The CDR3 nucleotides read TGCGCCAGCAGTGAATCGGGGTCTCGCACAGATACGCAGTATTTT.

This rearrangement joins TRBV5-4 to TRBJ2-5; 14 bases match TRBD2. The V gene end was trimmed by 4 bases and the J gene end by 8 bases; junction bases not matched to a gene: 7. CDR1 is SGHNT and CDR2 is YYREEE in the germline V gene (reference sequence). The CDR3 spans 15 residues. CDR3 amino acids: CASSPLGTSGSTQYF. The CDR3 DNA sequence: TGTGCCAGCAGCCCTCTGGGGACTAGCGGGAGTACCCAGTACTTC. The full variable domain, completed using reference TRBV5-4 and TRBJ2-5, is ETGVTQSPTHLIKTRGQQVTLRCSSQSGHNTVSWYQQALGQGPQFIFQYYREEENGRGNFPPRFSGLQFPNYSSELNVNALELDDSALYLCASSPLGTSGSTQYFGPGTRLLVL.

The V and J genes are TRBV11-2 and TRBJ1-5; no clear D. Germline assignment: CDR1 SGHAT and CDR2 FQNNGV. The CDR3 runs 14 residues. Trimming removed 5 bases from V and 0 bases from J, with 8 bases in between. The CDR3 DNA is TGTGCCAGCAGCCTATCAGATAGCAATCAGCCCCAGCATTTT. Translated, it gives CASSLSDSNQPQHF.

The chain combines TRBV28 with TRBJ2-3; unclear D gene. The DNA end favors TRBJ2-7, so the J call may be wrong. This CDR3 contains 14 residues. The germline CDR1 and CDR2 sequences are MDHEN and SYDVKM. This CDR3 reads CASSKRSLSYEQYF. The DNA for the CDR3 is TGTGCCAGCAGTAAGCGCTCGCTCTCCTACGAGCAGTACTTC.